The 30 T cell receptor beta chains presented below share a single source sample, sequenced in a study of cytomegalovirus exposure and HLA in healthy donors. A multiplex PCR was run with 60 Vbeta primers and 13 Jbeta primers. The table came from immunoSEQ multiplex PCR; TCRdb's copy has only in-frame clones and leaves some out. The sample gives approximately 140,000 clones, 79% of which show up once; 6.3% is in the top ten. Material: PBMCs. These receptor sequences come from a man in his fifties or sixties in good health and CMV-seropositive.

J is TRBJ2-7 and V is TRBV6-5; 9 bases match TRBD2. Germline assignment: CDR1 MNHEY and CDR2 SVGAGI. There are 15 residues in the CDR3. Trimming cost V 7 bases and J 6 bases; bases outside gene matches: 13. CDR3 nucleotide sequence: TGTGCCAGCACTCGTCGAGGACTAGCGTCGACCGAGCAGTACTTC. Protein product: CASTRRGLASTEQYF.

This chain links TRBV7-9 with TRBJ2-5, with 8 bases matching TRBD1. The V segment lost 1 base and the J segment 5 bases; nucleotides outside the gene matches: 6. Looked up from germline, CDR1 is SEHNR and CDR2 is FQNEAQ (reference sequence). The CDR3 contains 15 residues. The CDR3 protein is CASSLVAGGTETQYF. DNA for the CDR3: TGTGCCAGCAGCTTAGTAGCAGGGGGCACGGAGACCCAGTACTTC.

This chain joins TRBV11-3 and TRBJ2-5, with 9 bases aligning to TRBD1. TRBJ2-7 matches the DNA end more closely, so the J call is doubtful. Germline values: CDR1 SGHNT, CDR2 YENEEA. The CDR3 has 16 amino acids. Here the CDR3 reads CASSPSTGTGIHEQYF. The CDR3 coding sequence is TGTGCCAGCAGCCCTAGCACCGGGACAGGGATCCACGAGCAGTACTTC.

The CDR3 spells CASSDREIPGELFF. CDR3 DNA sequence: TGTGCCAGCTCCGACAGGGAGATTCCCGGGGAGCTGTTTTTT. The rearrangement links TRBV6-5 to TRBJ2-2; 7 bases line up with TRBD1. The CDR3 covers 14 residues. The V gene's germline CDR1 is MNHEY and CDR2 SVGAGI. V was pared by 8 bases and J by 6 bases, with 9 bases of the junction left unmatched.

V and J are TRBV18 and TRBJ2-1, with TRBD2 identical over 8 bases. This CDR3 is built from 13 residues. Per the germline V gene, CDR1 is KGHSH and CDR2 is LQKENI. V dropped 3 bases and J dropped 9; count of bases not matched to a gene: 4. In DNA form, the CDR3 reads TGTGCCAGCTCACCCCCGGGACTAGGTGAGCAGTTCTTC. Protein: CASSPPGLGEQFF.

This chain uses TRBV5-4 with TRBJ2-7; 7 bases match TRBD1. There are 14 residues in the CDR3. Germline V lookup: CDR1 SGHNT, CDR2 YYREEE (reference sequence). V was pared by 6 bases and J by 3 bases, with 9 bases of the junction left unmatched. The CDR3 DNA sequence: TGTGCCAGCACCCGGGACAGCCTCGACTACGAGCAGTACTTC. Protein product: CASTRDSLDYEQYF.

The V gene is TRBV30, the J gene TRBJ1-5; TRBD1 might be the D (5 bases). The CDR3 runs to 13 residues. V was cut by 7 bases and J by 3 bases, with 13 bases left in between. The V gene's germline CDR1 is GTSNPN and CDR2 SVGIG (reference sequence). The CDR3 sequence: CALGQGINQPQHF. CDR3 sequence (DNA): TGTGCCTTGGGGCAGGGAATCAATCAGCCCCAGCATTTT.

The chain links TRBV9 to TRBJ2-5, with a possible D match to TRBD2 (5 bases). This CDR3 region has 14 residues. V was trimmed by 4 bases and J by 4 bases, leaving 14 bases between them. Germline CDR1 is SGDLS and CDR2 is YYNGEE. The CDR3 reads CASSPLREGETQYF. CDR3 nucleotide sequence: TGTGCCAGCAGCCCCCTCCGGGAAGGAGAGACCCAGTACTTC. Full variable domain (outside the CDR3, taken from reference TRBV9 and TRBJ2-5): DSGVTQTPKHLITATGQRVTLRCSPRSGDLSVYWYQQSLDQGLQFLIQYYNGEERAKGNILERFSAQQFPDLHSELNLSSLELGDSALYFCASSPLREGETQYFGPGTRLLVL.

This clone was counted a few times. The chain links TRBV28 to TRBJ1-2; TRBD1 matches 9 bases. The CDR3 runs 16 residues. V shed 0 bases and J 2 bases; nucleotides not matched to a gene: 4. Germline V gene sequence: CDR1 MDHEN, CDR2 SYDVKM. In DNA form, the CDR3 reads TGTGCCAGCAGTTTATGGGAGGGACAGGGAAACTATGGCTACACCTTC. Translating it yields CASSLWEGQGNYGYTF.

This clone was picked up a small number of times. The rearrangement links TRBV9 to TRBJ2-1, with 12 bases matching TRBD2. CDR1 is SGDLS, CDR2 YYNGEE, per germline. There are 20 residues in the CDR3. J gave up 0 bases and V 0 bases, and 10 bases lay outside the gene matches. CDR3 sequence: CASSVGSGLAGTTSYNEQFF. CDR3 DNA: TGTGCCAGCAGCGTAGGGTCGGGACTAGCGGGCACTACCTCCTACAATGAGCAGTTCTTC.

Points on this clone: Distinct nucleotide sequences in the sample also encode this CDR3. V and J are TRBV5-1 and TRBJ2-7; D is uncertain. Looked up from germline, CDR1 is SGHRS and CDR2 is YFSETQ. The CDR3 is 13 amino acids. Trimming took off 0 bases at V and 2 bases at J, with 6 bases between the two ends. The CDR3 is CASSLELTYEQYF. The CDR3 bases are TGCGCCAGCAGCTTGGAACTGACCTACGAGCAGTACTTC.

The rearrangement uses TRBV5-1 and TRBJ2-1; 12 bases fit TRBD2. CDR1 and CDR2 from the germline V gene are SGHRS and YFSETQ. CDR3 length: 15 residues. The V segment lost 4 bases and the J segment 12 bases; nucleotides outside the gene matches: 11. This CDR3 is CASSETSGSVQGQFF. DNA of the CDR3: TGCGCCAGCAGCGAGACTAGCGGGAGCGTCCAGGGGCAGTTCTTC. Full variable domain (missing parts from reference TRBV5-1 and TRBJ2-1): KAGVTQTPRYLIKTRGQQVTLSCSPISGHRSVSWYQQTPGQGLQFLFEYFSETQRNKGNFPGRFSGRQFSNSRSEMNVSTLELGDSALYLCASSETSGSVQGQFFGPGTRLTVL.

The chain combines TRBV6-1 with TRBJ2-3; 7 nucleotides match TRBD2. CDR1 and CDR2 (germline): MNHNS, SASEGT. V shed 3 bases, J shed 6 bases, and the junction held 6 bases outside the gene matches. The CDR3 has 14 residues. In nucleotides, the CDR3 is TGTGCCAGCAGTGATCGGGAGGCAGGGGATACGCAGTATTTT. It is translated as CASSDREAGDTQYF.

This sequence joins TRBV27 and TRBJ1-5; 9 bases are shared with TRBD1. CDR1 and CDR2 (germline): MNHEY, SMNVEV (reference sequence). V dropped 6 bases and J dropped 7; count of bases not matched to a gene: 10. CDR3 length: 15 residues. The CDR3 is CASSTTGTGIQPQHF. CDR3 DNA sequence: TGTGCCAGCAGCACAACCGGGACAGGGATCCAGCCCCAGCATTTT.

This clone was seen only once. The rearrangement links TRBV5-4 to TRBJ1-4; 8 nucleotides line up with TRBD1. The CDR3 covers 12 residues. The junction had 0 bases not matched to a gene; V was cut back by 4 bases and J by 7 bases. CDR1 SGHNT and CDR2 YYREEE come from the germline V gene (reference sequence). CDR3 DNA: TGTGCCAGCAGCGACAGGGGTGAAAAACTGTTTTTT. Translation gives CASSDRGEKLFF.

CDR3 sequence reads: CASSQTGGVETQYF. In nucleotides, the CDR3 is TGCGCCAGCAGCCAGACAGGGGGGGTAGAGACCCAGTACTTC. The chain links TRBV4-1 to TRBJ2-5, with TRBD1 matching over 9 bases. Trimming removed 3 bases from V and 4 bases from J; junction bases left unmatched: 3. CDR3 size: 14 residues. Germline CDR1 MGHRA, CDR2 YSYEKL.

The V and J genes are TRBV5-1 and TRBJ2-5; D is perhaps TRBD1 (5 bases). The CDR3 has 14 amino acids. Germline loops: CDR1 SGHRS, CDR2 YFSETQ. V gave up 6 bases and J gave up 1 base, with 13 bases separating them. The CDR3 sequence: CASTPFQGQETQYF. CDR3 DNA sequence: TGCGCCAGCACCCCTTTCCAGGGCCAAGAGACCCAGTACTTC.

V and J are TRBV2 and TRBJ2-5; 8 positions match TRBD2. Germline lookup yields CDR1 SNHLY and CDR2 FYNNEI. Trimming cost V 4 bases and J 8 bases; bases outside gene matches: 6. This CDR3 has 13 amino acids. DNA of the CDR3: TGTGCCAGCAGTGGCCGGGAGGGAGTCACCCAGTACTTC. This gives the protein CASSGREGVTQYF.

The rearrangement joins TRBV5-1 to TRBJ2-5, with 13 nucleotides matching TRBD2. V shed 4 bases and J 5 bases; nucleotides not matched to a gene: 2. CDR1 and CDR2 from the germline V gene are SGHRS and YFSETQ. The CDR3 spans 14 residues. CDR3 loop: CASSTSGRGETQYF. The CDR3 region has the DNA TGCGCCAGCAGCACTAGCGGGAGGGGTGAGACCCAGTACTTC.

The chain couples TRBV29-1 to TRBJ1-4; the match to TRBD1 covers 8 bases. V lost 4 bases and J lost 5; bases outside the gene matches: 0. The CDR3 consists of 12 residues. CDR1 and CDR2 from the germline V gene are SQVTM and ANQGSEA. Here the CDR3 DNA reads TGCAGCGTTGGGACAGGGAATGAAAAACTGTTTTTT. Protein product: CSVGTGNEKLFF.

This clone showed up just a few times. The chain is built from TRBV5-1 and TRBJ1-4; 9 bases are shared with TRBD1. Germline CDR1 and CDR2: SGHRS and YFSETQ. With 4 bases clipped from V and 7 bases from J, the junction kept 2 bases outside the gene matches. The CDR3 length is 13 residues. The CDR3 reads CASSGTGREKLFF. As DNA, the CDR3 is TGCGCCAGCAGCGGGACAGGGCGTGAAAAACTGTTTTTT.

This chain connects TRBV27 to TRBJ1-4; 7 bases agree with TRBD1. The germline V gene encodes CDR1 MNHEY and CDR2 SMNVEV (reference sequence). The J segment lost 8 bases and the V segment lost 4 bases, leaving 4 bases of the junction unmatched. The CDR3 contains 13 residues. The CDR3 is CASSSQGKEKLFF. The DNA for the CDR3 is TGTGCCAGCAGTTCACAGGGGAAGGAAAAACTGTTTTTT. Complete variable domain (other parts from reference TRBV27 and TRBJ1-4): EAQVTQNPRYLITVTGKKLTVTCSQNMNHEYMSWYRQDPGLGLRQIYYSMNVEVTDKGDVPEGYKVSRKEKRNFPLILESPSPNQTSLYFCASSSQGKEKLFFGSGTQLSVL.

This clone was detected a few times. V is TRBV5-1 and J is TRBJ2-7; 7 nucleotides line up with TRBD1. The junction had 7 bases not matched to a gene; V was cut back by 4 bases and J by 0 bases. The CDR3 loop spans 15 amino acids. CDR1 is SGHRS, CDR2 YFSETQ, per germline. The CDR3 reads CASSRQTGNSYEQYF. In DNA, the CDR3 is TGCGCCAGCAGCCGCCAGACAGGGAACTCCTACGAGCAGTACTTC.

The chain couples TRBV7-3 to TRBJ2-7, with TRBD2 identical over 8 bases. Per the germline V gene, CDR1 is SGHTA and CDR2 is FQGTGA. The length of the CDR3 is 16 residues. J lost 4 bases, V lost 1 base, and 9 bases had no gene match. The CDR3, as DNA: TGTGCCAGCAGCTTAATGGCTAGCGGGCCGTTTTACGAGCAGTACTTC. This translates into CASSLMASGPFYEQYF.

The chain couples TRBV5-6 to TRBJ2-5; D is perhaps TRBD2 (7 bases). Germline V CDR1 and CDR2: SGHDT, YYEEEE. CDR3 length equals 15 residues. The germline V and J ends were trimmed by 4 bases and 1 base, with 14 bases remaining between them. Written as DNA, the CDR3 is TGTGCCAGCAGCCCCGGGGGGCGCTTCCAAGAGACCCAGTACTTC. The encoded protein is CASSPGGRFQETQYF.

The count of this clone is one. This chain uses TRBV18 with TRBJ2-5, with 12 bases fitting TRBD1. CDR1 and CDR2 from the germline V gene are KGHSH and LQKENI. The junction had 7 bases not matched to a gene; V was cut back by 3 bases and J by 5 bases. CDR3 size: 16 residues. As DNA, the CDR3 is TGTGCCAGCTCACCGGGACAGGGGGCTAGGCTGGAGACCCAGTACTTC. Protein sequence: CASSPGQGARLETQYF.

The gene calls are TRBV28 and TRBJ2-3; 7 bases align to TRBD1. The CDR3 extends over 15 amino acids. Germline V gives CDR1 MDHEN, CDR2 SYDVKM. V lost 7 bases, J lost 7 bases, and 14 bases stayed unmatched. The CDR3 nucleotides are TGTGCCAGCAACAAAGACAGGGCCCCTCCTTATACGCAGTATTTT. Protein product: CASNKDRAPPYTQYF.

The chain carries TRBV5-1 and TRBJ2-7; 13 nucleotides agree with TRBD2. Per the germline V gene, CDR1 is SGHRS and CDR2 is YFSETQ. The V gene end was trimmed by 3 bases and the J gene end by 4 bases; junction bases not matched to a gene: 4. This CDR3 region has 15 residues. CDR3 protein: CASSSGTSGIYEQYF. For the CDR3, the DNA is TGCGCCAGCAGCTCCGGGACTAGCGGGATTTACGAGCAGTACTTC. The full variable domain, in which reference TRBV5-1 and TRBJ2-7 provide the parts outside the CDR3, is KAGVTQTPRYLIKTRGQQVTLSCSPISGHRSVSWYQQTPGQGLQFLFEYFSETQRNKGNFPGRFSGRQFSNSRSEMNVSTLELGDSALYLCASSSGTSGIYEQYFGPGTRLTVT.

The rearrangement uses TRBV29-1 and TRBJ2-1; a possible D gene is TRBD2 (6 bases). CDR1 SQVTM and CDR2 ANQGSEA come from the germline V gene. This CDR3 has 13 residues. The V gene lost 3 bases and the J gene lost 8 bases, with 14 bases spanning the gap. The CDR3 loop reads CSVERGKRDEQFF. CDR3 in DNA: TGCAGCGTTGAGCGGGGTAAAAGGGATGAGCAGTTCTTC.

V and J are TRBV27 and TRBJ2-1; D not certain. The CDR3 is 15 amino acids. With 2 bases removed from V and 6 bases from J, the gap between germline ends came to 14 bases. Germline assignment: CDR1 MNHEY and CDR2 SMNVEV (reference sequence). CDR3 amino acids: CASSLNSLVLNEQFF. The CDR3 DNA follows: TGTGCCAGCAGTTTAAATAGTCTGGTCCTCAATGAGCAGTTCTTC.